This T cell receptor (beta chain) is drawn from a study of shared clonotypes between healthy human individuals. In the study overall: Researchers assigned three CD4 naive, three CD4 memory, two CD8 naive and one CD8 memory plate to each donor.

The CDR3 consists of 16 residues. The junction had 2 bases not matched to a gene; V was cut back by 4 bases and J by 1 base. The germline V gene has CDR1 MGHRA and CDR2 YSYEKL. Turning to this clone: Its antigen is unknown.

When replicate PCRs were run on sorted subsets, they used about 200 ng DNA, about 30,000 T cell genomes. Some clones are missing from TCRdb's copy, which holds only in-frame ones; the method was immunoSEQ multiplex PCR. The repertoire has about 800,000 clones, 90% to 98% of them found once; the top ten carry less than 0.25%. CD45RO negativity and positive selection for CCR7 defined naive CD8 cells, a population that excluded terminally differentiated effector memory CD45RA+ cells. Whole-study results and caveats: Larger estimated richness was generally recorded for naive subsets relative to memory subsets.

This chain links TRBV4-1 with TRBJ2-3; 13 nucleotides line up with TRBD2. Specimen: naive CD8+ T cells sorted from blood. This TCR came from a man aged 30 to 39 in good health. CDR3 nucleotide sequence: TGCGCCAGCAGCCCTGGGACTAGCGGGGGCACAGATACGCAGTATTTT. Protein sequence: CASSPGTSGGTDTQYF.